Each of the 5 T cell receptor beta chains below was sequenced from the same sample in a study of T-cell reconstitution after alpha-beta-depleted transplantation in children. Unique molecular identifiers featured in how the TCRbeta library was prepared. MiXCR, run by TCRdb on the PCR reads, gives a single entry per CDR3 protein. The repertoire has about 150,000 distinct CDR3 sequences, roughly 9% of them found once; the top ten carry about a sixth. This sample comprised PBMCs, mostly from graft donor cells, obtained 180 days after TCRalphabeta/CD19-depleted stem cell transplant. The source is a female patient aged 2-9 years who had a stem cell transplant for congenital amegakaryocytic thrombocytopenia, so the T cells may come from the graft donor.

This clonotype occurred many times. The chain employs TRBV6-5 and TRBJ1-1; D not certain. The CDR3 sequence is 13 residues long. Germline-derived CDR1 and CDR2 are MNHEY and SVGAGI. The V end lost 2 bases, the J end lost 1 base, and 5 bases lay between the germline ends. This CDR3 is CASSYPGNTEAFF. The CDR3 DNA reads TGTGCCAGCAGTTACCCAGGGAACACTGAAGCTTTCTTT.

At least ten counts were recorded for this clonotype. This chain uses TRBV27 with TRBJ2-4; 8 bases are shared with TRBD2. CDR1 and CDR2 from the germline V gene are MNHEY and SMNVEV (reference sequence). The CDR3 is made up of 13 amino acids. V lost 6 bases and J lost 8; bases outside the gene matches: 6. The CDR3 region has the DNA TGTGCCAGCAGGGACCAAGCGGGAGACATTCAGTACTTC. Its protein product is CASRDQAGDIQYF.

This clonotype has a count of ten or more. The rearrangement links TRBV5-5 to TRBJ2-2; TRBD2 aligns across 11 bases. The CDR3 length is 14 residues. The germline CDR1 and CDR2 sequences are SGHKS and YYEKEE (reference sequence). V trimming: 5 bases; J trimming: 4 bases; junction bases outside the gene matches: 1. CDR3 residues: CASRLAGVTGELFF. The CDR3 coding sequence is TGTGCCAGCAGACTAGCGGGGGTCACCGGGGAGCTGTTTTTT. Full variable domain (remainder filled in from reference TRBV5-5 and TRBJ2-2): DAGVTQSPTHLIKTRGQQVTLRCSPISGHKSVSWYQQVLGQGPQFIFQYYEKEERGRGNFPDRFSARQFPNYSSELNVNALLLGDSALYLCASRLAGVTGELFFGEGSRLTVL.

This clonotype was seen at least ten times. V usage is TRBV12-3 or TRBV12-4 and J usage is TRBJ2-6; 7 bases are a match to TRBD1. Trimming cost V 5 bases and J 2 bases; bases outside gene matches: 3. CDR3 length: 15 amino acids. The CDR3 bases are TGTGCCAGCAGTCAACAGGGGACTGGGGCCAACGTCCTGACTTTC. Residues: CASSQQGTGANVLTF.

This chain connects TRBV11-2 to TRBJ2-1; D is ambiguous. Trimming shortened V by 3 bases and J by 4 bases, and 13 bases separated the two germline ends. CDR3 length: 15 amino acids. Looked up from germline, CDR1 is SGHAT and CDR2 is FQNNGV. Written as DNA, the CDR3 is TGTGCCAGCAGCTTCTCGGGCTCCGAGTACAATGAGCAGTTCTTC. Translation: CASSFSGSEYNEQFF.